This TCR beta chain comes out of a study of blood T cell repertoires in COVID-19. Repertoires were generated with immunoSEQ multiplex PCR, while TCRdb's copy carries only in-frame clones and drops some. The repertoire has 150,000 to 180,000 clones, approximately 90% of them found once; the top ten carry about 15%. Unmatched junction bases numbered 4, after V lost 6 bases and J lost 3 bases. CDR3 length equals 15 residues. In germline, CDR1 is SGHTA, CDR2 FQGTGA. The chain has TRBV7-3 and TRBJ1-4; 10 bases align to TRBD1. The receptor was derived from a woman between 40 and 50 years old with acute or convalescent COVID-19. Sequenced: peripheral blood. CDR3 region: CASSSTGGPNEKLFF. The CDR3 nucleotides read TGTGCCAGCAGTTCGACAGGGGGCCCTAATGAAAAACTGTTTTTT.